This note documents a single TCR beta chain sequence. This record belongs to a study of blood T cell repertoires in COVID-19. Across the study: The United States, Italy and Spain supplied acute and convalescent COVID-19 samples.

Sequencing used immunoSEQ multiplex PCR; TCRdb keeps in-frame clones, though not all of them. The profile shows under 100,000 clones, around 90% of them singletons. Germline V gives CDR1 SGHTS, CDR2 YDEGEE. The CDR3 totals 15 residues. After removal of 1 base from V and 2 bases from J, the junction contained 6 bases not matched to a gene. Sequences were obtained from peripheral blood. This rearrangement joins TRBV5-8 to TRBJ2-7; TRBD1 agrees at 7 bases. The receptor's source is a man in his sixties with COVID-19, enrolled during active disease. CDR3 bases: TGTGCCAGCAGCTTGAGGACAGGCGCGACCTACGAGCAGTACTTC. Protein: CASSLRTGATYEQYF.